This T cell receptor beta chain was retrieved from a study of Graves' ophthalmopathy and Graves' hyperthyroidism. Germline lookup yields CDR1 LNHDA and CDR2 SQIVND (reference sequence). This CDR3 is built from 12 residues. RNA transcripts served as template for amplifying TCR beta CDR3 sequences. Scientists carried out first-round RT-PCR using HTBI primers and then a second-round multiplex PCR. TCRdb redid the calling of the multiplex PCR reads with MiXCR, one entry per CDR3 protein. Seen here are hundreds of thousands of distinct CDR3 sequences, approximately 21% observed once, and the top ten hold more than 5.5%. As for this clonotype: The junction and the germline gene differ at one end; a read error may be behind it.

A diagnosis was made from clinical symptoms together with serum thyroxine, TRAb, thyroid ultrasound and orbital computed tomography. The sequence came from a woman aged 18-29 years with stable Graves' hyperthyroidism. Some clones in this sample may be carry-over from other donors' samples. The specimen was peripheral blood. The V and J genes are TRBV19 and TRBJ1-1; possibly TRBD1 for D (6 bases). The CDR3 DNA reads as TGTGCCAGTAGTCAACGGGACACTGAAGCTTGCTTT. Its translation: CASSQRDTEACF.